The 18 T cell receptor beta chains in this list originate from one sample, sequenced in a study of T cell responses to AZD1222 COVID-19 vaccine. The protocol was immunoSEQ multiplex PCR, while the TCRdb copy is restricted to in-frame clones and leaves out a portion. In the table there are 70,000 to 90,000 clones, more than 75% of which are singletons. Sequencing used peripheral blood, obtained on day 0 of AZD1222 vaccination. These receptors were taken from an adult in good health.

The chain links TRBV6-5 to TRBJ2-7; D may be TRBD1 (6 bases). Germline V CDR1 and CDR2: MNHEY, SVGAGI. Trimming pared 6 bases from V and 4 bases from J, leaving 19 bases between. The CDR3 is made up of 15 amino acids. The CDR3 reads CASSRSWDTRYEQYF. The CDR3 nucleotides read TGTGCCAGCAGCCGATCCTGGGACACAAGATACGAGCAGTACTTC.

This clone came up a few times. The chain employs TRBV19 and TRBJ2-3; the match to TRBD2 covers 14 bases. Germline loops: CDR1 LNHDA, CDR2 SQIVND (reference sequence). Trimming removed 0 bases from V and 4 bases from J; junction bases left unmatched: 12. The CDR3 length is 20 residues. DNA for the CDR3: TGTGCCAGTAGTATAGATCCGGGACTAGCGGGAGTGGGGGAGGCAGATACGCAGTATTTT. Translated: CASSIDPGLAGVGEADTQYF.

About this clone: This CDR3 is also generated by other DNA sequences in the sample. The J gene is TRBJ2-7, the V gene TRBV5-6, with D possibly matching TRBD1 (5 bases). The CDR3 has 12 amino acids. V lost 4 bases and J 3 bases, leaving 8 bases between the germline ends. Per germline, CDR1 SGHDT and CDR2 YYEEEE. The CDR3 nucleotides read TGTGCCAGCAGCCTTCAGGGCTACGAGCAGTACTTC. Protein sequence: CASSLQGYEQYF.

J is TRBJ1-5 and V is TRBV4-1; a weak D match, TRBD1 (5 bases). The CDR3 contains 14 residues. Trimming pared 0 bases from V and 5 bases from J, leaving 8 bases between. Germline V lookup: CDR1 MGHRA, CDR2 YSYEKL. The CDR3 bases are TGCGCCAGCAGCCAAGACAGGGAAGATCAGCCCCAGCATTTT. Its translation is CASSQDREDQPQHF.

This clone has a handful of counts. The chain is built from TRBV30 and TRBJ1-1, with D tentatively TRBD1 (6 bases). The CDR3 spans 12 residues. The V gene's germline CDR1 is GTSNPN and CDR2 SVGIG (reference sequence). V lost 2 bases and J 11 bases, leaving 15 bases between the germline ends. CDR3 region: CAWSLGGALAFF. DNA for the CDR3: TGTGCCTGGAGTTTGGGGGGGGCCCTGGCTTTCTTT.

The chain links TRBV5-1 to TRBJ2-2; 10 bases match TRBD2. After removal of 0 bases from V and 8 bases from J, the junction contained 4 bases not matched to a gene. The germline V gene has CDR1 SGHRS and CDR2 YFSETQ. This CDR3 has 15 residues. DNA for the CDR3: TGCGCCAGCAGCTTGGCACTAGCGGGGCGAGGGGAGCTGTTTTTT. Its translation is CASSLALAGRGELFF.

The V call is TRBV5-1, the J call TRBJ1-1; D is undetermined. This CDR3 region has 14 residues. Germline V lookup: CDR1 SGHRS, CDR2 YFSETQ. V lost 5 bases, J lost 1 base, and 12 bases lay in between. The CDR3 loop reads CASRYQTANTEAFF. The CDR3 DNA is TGCGCCAGCAGATACCAAACAGCGAACACTGAAGCTTTCTTT.

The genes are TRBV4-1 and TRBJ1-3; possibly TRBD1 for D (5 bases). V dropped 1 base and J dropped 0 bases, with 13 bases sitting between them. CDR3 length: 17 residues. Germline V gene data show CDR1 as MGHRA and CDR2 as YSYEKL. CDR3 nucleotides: TGCGCCAGCAGCCAAGGACAGCTAACCGGCTCTGGAAACACCATATATTTT. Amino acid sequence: CASSQGQLTGSGNTIYF.

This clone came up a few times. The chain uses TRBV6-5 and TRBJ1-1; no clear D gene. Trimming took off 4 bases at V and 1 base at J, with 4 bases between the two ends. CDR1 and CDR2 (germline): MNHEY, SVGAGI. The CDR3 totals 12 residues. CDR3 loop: CASSSANTEAFF. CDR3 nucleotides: TGTGCCAGCAGTTCCGCGAACACTGAAGCTTTCTTT.

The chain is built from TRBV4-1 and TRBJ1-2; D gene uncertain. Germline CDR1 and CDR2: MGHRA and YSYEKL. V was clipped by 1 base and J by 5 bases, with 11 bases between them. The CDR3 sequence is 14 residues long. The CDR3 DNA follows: TGCGCCAGCAGCCAAGTCGTGGACTCATATGGCTACACCTTC. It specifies CASSQVVDSYGYTF.

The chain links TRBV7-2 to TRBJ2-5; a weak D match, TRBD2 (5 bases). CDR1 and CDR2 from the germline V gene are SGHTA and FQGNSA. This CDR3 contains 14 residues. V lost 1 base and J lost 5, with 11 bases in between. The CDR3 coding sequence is TGTGCCAGCAGCTTAGGGACTTTTGGGGAGACCCAGTACTTC. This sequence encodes CASSLGTFGETQYF. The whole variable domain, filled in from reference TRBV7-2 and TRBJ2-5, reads GAGVSQSPSNKVTEKGKDVELRCDPISGHTALYWYRQSLGQGLEFLIYFQGNSAPDKSGLPSDRFSAERTGGSVSTLTIQRTQQEDSAVYLCASSLGTFGETQYFGPGTRLLVL.

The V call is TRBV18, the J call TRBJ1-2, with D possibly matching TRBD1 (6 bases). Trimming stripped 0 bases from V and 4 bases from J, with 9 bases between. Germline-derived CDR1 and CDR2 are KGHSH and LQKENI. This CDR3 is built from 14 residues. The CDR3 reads CASSPPTGSYGYTF. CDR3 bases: TGTGCCAGCTCACCACCGACAGGTTCCTATGGCTACACCTTC.

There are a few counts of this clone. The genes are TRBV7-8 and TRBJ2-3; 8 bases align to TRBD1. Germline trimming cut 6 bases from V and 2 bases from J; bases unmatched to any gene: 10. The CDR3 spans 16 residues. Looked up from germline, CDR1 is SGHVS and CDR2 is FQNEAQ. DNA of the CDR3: TGTGCCAGCAGTTCCACCGGGACAGGCATCACAGATACGCAGTATTTT. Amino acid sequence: CASSSTGTGITDTQYF.

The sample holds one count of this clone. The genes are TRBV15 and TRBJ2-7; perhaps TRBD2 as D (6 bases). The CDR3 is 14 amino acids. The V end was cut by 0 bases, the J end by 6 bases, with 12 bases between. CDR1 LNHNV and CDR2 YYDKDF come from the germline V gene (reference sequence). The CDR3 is CATSRDRLVLEQYF. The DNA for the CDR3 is TGTGCCACCAGCAGAGATCGACTAGTGCTCGAGCAGTACTTC. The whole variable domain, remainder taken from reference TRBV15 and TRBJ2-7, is DAMVIQNPRYQVTQFGKPVTLSCSQTLNHNVMYWYQQKSSQAPKLLFHYYDKDFNNEADTPDNFQSRRPNTSFCFLDIRSPGLGDTAMYLCATSRDRLVLEQYFGPGTRLTVT.

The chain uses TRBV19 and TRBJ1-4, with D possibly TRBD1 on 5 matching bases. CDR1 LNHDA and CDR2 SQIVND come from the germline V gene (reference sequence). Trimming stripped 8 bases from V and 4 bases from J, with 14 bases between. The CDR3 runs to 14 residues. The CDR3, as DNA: TGTGCCAGTGGGGACCCGGGAGATAATGAAAAACTGTTTTTT. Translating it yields CASGDPGDNEKLFF.

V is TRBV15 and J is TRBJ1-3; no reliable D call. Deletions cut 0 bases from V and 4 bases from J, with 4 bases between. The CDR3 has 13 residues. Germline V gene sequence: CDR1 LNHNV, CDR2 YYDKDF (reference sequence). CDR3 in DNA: TGTGCCACCAGCAGAGATAAGGGAAACACCATATATTTT. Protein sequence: CATSRDKGNTIYF.

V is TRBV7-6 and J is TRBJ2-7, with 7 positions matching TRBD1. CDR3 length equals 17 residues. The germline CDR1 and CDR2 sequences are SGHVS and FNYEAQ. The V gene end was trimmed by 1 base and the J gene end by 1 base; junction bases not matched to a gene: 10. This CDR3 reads CASSLEGEETGSYEQYF. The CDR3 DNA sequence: TGTGCCAGCAGCTTAGAGGGCGAGGAGACAGGGTCCTACGAGCAGTACTTC.

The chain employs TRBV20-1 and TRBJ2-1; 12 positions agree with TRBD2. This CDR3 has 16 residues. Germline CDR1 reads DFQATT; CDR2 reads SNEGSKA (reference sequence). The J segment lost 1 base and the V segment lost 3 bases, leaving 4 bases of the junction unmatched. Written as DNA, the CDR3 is TGCAGTGCTAGTAGACTAGCGGGAGAATCCTACAATGAGCAGTTCTTC. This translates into CSASRLAGESYNEQFF.